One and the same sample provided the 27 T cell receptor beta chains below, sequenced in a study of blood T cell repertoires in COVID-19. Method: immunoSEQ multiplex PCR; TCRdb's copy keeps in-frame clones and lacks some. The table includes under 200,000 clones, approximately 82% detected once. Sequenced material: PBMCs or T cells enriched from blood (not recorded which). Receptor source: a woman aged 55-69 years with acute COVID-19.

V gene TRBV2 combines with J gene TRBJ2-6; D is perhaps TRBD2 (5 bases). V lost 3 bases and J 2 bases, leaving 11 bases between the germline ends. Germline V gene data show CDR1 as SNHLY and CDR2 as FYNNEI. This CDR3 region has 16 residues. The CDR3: CASSDVRGAGANVLTF. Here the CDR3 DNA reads TGTGCCAGCAGTGATGTTCGGGGTGCTGGGGCCAACGTCCTGACTTTC.

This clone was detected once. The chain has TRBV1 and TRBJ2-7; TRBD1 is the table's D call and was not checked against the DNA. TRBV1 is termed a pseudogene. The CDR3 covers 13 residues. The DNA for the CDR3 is TGCACCAGCAGCCCCTGGGGCGCCTACGAGCAGTACTTC. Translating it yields CTSSPWGAYEQYF.

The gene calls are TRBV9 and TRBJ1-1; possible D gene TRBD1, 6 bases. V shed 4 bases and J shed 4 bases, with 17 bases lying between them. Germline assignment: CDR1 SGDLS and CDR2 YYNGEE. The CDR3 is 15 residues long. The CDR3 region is CASSPTEGVGTEAFF. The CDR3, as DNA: TGTGCCAGCAGCCCAACCGAGGGGGTAGGCACTGAAGCTTTCTTT.

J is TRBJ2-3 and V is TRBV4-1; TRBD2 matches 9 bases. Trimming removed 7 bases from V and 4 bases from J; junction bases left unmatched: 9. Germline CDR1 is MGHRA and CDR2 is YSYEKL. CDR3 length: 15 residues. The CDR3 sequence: CASTSEAGGPDTQYF. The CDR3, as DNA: TGCGCCAGCACCTCGGAGGCGGGGGGGCCAGATACGCAGTATTTT.

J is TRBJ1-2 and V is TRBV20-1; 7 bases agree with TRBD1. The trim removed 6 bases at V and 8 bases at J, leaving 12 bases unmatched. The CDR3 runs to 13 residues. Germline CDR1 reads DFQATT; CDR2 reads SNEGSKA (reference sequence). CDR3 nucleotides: TGCAGTGCCAGTGACAGGGCGGGGAAAGGCTACACCTTC. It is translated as CSASDRAGKGYTF.

CDR3 sequence: CASQRQVSTGELFF. Written as DNA, the CDR3 is TGCGCCAGCCAGAGACAGGTGTCCACCGGGGAGCTGTTTTTT. J is TRBJ2-2 and V is TRBV10-2, with a weak D call TRBD1 (6 bases). This CDR3 comprises 14 residues. Germline V gene sequence: CDR1 WSHSY, CDR2 SAAADI. V lost 8 bases and J lost 4, with 14 bases in between.

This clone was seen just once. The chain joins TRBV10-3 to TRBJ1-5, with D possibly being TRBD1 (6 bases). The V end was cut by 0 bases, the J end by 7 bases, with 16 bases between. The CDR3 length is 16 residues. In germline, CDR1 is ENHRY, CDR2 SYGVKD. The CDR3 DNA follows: TGTGCCATCAGTGAGTCCGGAGGGGGGGCAGGACAGCCCCAGCATTTT. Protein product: CAISESGGGAGQPQHF.

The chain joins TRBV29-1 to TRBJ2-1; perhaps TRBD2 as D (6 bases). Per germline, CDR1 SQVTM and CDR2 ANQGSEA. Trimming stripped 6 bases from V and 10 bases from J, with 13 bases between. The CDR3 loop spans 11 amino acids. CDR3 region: CSVHQSGEQFF. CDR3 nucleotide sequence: TGCAGCGTCCATCAAAGCGGGGAGCAGTTCTTC.

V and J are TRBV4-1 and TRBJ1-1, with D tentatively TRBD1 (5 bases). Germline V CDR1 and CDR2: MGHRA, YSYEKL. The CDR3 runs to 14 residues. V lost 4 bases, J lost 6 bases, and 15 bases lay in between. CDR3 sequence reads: CASSRKTSGSEAFF. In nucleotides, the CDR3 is TGCGCCAGCAGCCGCAAAACCTCAGGGTCTGAAGCTTTCTTT.

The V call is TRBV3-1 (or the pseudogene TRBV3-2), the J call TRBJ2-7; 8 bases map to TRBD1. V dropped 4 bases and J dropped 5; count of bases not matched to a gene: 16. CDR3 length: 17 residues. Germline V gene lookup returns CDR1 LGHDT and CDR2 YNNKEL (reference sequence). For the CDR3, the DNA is TGTGCCAGCAGCCCAACCCTTAAGGAGACAGGGGACGACGAGCAGTACGTC. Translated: CASSPTLKETGDDEQYV.

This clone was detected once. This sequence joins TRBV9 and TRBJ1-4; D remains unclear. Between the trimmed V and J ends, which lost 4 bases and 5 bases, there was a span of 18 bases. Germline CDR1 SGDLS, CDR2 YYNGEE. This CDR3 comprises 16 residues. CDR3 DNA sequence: TGTGCCAGCAGCTCGATGTACGGGGAGGCCAATGAAAAACTGTTTTTT. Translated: CASSSMYGEANEKLFF.

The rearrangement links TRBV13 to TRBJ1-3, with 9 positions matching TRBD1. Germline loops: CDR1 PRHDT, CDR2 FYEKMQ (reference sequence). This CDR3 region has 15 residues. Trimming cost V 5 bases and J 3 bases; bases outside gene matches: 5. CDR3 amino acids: CASSLRTGVGNTIYF. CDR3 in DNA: TGTGCCAGCAGCCTTCGGACAGGGGTTGGAAACACCATATATTTT.

The CDR3 nucleotides are TGTGCCTGGAGTGTGACTAGCGGGACCGGGGAGCTGTTTTTT. Residues: CAWSVTSGTGELFF. The J gene is TRBJ2-2, the V gene TRBV30; 10 bases fit TRBD2. The J segment lost 5 bases and the V segment lost 0 bases, leaving 0 bases of the junction unmatched. Germline V lookup: CDR1 GTSNPN, CDR2 SVGIG (reference sequence). This CDR3 is built from 14 residues.

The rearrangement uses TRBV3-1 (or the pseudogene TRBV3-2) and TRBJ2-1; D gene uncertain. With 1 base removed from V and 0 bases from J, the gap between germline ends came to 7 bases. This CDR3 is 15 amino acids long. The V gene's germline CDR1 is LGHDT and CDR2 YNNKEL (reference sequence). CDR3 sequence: CASSQAGTSYNEQFF. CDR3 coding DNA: TGTGCCAGCAGCCAAGCAGGTACCTCCTACAATGAGCAGTTCTTC.

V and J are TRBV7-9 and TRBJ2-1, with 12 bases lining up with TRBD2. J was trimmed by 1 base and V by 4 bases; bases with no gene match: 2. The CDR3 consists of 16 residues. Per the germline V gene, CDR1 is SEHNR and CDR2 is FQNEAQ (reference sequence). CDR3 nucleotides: TGTGCCAGCAGCTCCCTAGCGGGAGGGTCCTACAATGAGCAGTTCTTC. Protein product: CASSSLAGGSYNEQFF.

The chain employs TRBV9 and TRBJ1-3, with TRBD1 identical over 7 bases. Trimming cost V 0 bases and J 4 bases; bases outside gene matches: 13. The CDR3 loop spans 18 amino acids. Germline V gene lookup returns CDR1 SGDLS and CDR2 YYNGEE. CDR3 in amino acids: CASSVGPPERTGGNTIYF. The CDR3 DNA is TGTGCCAGCAGCGTAGGTCCGCCCGAAAGGACAGGAGGAAACACCATATATTTT.

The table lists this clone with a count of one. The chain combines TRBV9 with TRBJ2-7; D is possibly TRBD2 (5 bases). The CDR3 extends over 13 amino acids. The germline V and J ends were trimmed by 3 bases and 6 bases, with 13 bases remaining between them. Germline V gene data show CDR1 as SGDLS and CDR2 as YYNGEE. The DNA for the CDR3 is TGTGCCAGCAGCGGAATAATTCGGGGCGAGCAGTACTTC. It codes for CASSGIIRGEQYF.

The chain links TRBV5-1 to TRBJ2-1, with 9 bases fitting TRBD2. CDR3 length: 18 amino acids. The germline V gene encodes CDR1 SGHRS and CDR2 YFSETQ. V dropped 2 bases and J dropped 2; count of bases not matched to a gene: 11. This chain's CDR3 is CASSFGASGAYTYNEQFF. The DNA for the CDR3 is TGCGCCAGCAGCTTTGGAGCTAGCGGGGCCTACACCTACAATGAGCAGTTCTTC. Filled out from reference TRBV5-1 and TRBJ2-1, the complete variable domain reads KAGVTQTPRYLIKTRGQQVTLSCSPISGHRSVSWYQQTPGQGLQFLFEYFSETQRNKGNFPGRFSGRQFSNSRSEMNVSTLELGDSALYLCASSFGASGAYTYNEQFFGPGTRLTVL.

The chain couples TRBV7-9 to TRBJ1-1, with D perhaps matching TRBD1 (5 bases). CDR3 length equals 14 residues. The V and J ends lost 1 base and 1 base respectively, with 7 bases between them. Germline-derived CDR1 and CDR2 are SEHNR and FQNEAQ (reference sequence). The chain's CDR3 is CASSLGTKNTEAFF. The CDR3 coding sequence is TGTGCCAGCAGCTTAGGGACAAAGAACACTGAAGCTTTCTTT. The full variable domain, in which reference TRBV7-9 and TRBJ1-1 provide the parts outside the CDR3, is DTGVSQNPRHKITKRGQNVTFRCDPISEHNRLYWYRQTLGQGPEFLTYFQNEAQLEKSRLLSDRFSAERPKGSFSTLEIQRTEQGDSAMYLCASSLGTKNTEAFFGQGTRLTVV.

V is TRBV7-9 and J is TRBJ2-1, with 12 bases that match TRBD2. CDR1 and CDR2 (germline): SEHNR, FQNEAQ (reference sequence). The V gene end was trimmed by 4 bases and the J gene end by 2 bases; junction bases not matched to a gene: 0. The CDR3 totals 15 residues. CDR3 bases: TGTGCCAGCAGCTGGACTAGCGGGGCCTACAATGAGCAGTTCTTC. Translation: CASSWTSGAYNEQFF.

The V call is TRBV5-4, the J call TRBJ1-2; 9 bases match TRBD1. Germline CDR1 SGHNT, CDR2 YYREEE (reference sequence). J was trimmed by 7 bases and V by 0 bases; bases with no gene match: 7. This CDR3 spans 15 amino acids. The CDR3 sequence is CASSLERTGALGYTF. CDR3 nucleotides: TGTGCCAGCAGCTTGGAGAGGACAGGGGCTCTTGGCTACACCTTC. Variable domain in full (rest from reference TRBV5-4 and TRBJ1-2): ETGVTQSPTHLIKTRGQQVTLRCSSQSGHNTVSWYQQALGQGPQFIFQYYREEENGRGNFPPRFSGLQFPNYSSELNVNALELDDSALYLCASSLERTGALGYTFGSGTRLTVV.

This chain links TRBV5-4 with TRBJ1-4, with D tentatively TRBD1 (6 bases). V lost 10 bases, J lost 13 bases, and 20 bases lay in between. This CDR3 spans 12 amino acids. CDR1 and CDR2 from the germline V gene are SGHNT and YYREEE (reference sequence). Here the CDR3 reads CACLGGAPALFF. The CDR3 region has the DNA TGTGCCTGCCTGGGGGGGGCGCCTGCACTGTTTTTT.

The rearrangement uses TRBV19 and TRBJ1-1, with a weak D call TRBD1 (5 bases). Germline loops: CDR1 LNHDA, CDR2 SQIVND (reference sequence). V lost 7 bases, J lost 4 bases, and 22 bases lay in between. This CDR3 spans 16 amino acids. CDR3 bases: TGTGCCAGTACCCTGGGGGGGAGGGGCTTCAGCACTGAAGCTTTCTTT. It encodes CASTLGGRGFSTEAFF.

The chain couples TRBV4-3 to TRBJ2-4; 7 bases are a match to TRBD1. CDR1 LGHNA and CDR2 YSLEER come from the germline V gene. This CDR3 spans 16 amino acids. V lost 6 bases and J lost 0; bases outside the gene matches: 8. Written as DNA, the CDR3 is TGCGCCAGCAGTCCTGGGACAGCACTAGCCAAAAACATTCAGTACTTC. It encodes CASSPGTALAKNIQYF.

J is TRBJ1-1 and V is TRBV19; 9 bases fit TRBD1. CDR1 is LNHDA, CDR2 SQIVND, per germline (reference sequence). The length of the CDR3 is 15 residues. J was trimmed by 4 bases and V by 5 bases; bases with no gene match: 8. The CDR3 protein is CASSPEQGARTEAFF. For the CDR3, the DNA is TGTGCCAGTAGTCCGGAACAGGGGGCGCGCACTGAAGCTTTCTTT.

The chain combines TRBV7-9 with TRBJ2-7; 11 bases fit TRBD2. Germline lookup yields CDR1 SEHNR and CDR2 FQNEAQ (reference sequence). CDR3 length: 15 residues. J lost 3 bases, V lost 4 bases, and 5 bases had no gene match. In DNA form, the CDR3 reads TGTGCCAGCAGCTCGGGACTAGCGGAGATCTACGAGCAGTACTTC. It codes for CASSSGLAEIYEQYF.

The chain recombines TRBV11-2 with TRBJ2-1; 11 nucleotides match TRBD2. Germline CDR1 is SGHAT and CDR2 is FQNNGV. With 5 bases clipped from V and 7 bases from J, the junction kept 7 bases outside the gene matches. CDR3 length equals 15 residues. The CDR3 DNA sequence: TGTGCCAGCAGCCCGGGTAGCGGGGGGGGTAATGAGCAGTTCTTC. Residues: CASSPGSGGGNEQFF.